This T cell receptor (beta chain) was recorded in a study of T-cell memory formation after mild COVID-19. Turning to the study itself: The study found TCR clusters largely donor specific. General observations from the study: Among contracting clones, CD4+ were mainly CM/EM and CD8+ enriched in EMRA.

Notes on this clonotype: Its antigen is unidentified.

TCRdb re-analysed the 5' RACE reads in MiXCR, keeping a single row per CDR3 protein. The table records about 150,000 distinct CDR3 sequences, around 5.8% of them present only once. The germline V gene encodes CDR1 LGHNA and CDR2 YSLEER. The CDR3 has 13 residues. Trimming left V 4 bases short and J 8 bases short, with 12 bases between. The V call is TRBV4-3, the J call TRBJ2-1, with D uncertain. The receptor's source is an adult woman who had mild COVID-19 (a few samples of this study predate the infection). Cell type and time point are not known. Sequences were obtained from PBMCs or a T cell subset sorted from them (not recorded which). In DNA, the CDR3 is TGCGCCAGCAGCCGCAGCCGGGCCGATGAGCAGTTCTTC. Its translation is CASSRSRADEQFF.